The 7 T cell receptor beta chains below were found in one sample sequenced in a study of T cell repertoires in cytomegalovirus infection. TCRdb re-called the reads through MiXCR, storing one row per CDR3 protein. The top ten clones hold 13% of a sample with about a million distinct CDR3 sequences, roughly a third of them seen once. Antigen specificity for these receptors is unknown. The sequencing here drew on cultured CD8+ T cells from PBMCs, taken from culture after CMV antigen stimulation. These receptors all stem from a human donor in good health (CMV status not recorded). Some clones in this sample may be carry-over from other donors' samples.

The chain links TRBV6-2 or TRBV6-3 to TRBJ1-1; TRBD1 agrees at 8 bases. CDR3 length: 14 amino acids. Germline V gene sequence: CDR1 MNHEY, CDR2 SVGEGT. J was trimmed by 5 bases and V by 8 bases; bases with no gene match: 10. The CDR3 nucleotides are TGTGCCAGCGTCACCCCTCAGGGGGCAACTGAAGCTTTCTTT. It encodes CASVTPQGATEAFF.

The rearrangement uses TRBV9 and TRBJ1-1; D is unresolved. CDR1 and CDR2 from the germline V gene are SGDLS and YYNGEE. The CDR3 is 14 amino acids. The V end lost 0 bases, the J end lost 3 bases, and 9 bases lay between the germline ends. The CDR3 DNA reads TGTGCCAGCAGCGTAGTTCAAAGGGACACTGAAGCTTTCTTT. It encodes CASSVVQRDTEAFF.

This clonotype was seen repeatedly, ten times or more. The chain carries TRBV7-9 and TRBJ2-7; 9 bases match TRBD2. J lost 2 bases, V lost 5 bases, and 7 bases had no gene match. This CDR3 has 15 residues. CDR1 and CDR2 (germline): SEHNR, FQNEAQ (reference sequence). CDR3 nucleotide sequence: TGTGCCAGCAGCACGAGCGGGGGGACTACCTACGAGCAGTACTTC. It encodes CASSTSGGTTYEQYF.

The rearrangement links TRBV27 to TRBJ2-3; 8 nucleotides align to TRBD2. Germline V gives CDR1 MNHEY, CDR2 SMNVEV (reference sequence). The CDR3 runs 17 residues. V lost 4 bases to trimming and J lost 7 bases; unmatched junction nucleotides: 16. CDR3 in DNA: TGTGCCAGCAGTTCCCGGGTAGGTCGGGGGGGCCGGAATACGCAGTATTTT. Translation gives CASSSRVGRGGRNTQYF.

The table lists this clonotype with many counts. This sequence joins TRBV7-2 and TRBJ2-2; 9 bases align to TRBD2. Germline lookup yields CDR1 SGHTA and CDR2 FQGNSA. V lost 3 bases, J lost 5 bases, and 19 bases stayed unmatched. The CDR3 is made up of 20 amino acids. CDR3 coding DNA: TGTGCCAGCAGCTTCCCAGGCGGGGGGGCGGCGAGTCTGGGTACCGGGGAGCTGTTTTTT. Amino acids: CASSFPGGGAASLGTGELFF.

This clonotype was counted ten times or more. CDR3 in DNA: TGTGCCAGCAGTTCCCAGGGGTTCAATCAGCCCCAGCATTTT. Its protein is CASSSQGFNQPQHF. The rearrangement joins TRBV12-3 or TRBV12-4 to TRBJ1-5; TRBD1 is a possible D gene (6 bases). Between the trimmed V and J ends, which lost 4 bases and 3 bases, there was a span of 10 bases. CDR3 size: 14 residues.

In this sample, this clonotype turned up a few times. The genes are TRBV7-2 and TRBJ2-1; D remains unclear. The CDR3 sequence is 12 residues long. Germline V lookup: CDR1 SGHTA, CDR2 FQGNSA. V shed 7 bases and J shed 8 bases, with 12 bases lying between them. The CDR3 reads CASTLSGDEQFF. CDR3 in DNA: TGTGCCAGCACCCTTAGTGGCGATGAGCAGTTCTTC.